The T cell receptor (beta chain) under discussion was sequenced for a study of T-cell reconstitution after alpha-beta-depleted transplantation in children. Comments on this clonotype: Its matching antigen is unknown.

Unique molecular identifiers featured in how the TCRbeta library was prepared. TCRdb re-analysed the PCR reads in MiXCR, keeping a single row per CDR3 protein. This sample has a few hundred thousand distinct CDR3 sequences, with roughly 13% found just once. General study points: The authors attributed T-cell counts and diversity one year after transplant mostly to newly produced T cells. There were reportedly several hundred expanded graft clones from which alpha-beta T cells came about two months after transplant. Elevated TCRbeta diversity at day 60 was traced, in some patients, to surviving recipient T cells and thymic progenitors.

This material consisted of PBMCs, mostly from graft donor cells, taken 360 days after TCRalphabeta/CD19-depleted stem cell transplant. The sequence was collected from a male patient between 5 and 17 years old who had a stem cell transplant for acute myeloid leukemia, so the T cells may come from the graft donor.

The CDR3 loop is CASSYRGGSYEQYF. DNA of the CDR3: TGTGCCAGCAGTTACAGGGGAGGGTCCTACGAGCAGTACTTC. The rearrangement joins TRBV28 to TRBJ2-7, with D tentatively TRBD1 or TRBD2 (7 bases each). Germline CDR1 reads MDHEN; CDR2 reads SYDVKM. The CDR3 covers 14 residues. Trimming stripped 4 bases from V and 1 base from J, with 11 bases between.